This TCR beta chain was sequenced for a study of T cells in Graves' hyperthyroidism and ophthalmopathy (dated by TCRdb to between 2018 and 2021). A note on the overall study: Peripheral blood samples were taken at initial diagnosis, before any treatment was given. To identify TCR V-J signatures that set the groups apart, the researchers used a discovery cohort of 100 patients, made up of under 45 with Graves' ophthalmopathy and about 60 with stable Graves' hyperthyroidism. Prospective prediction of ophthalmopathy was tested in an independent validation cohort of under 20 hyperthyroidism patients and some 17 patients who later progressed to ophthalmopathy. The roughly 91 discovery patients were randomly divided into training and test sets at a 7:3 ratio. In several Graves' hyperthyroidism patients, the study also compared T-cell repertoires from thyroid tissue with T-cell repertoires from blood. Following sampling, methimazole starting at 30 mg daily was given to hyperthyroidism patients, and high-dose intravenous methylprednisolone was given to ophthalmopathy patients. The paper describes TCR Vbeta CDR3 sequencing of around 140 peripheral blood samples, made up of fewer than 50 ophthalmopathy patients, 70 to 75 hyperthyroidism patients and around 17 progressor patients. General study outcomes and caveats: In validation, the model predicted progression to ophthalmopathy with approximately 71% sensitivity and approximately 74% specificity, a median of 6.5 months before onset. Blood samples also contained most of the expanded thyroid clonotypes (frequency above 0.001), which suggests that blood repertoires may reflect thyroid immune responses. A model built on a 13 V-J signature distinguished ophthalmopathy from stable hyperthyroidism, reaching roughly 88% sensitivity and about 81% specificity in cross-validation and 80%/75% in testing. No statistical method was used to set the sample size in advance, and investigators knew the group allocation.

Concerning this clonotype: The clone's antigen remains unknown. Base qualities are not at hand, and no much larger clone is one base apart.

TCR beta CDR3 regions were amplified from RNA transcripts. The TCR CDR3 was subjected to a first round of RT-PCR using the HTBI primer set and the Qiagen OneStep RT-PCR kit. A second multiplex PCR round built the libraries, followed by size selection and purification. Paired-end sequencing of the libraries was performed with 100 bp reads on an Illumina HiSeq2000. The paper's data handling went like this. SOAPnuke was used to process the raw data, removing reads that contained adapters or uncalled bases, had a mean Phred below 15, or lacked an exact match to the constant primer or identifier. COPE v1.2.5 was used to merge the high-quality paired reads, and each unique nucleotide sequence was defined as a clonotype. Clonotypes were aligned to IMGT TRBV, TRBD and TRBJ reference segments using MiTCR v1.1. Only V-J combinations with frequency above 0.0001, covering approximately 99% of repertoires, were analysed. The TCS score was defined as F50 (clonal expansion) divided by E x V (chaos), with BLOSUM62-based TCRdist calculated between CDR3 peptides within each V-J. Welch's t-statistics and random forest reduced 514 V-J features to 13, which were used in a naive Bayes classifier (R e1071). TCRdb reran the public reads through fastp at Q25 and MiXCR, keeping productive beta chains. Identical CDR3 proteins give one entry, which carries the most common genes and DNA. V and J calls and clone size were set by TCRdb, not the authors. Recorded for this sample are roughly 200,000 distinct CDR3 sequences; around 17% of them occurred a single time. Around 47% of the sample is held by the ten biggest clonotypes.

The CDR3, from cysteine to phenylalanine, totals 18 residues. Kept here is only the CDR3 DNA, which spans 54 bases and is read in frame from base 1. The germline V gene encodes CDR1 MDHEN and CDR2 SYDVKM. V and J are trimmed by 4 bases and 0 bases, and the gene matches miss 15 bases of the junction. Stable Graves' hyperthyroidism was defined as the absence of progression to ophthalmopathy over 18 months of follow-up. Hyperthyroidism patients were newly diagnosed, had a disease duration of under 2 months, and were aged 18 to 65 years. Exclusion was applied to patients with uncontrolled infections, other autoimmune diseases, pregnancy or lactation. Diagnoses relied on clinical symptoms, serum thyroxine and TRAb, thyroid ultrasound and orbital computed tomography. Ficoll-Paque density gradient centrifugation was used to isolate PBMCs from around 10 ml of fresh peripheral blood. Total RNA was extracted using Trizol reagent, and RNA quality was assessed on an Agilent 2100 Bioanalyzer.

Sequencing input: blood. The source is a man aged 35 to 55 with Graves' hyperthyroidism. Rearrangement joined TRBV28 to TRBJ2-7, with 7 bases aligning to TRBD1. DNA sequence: TGTGCCAGCAGTTCCCCAAAGACGGGACAGTGGATCTCCTACGAGCAGTACTTC. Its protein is CASSSPKTGQWISYEQYF.